What follows is one T cell receptor beta chain and its context. The antigen is unknown. This record belongs to a study of long-term antiretroviral therapy in people with HIV. Findings and caveats of the study: Whichever time point was examined, clones expanded before ART dominated the repertoire. HIV repertoire CDR3 lengths ranged less widely than those of controls. Adherence to ART, viral resistance and therapy changes lacked any data.

This CDR3 contains 15 residues. The V gene's germline CDR1 is LNHDA and CDR2 SQIVND (reference sequence). The V gene lost 7 bases and the J gene lost 4 bases, with 19 bases spanning the gap. Sequencing relied on immunoSEQ assay v3.0, run at survey level. It was 40,000-50,000 T-cell genomes per sample that sequencing targeted. Clones were sequenced by immunoSEQ multiplex PCR, and TCRdb holds only the in-frame ones, with some missing. Among 25,000 or so clones listed, about 84% were seen once. The receptor's source is a man younger than 30 with HIV. The sample consisted of unsorted PBMCs, taken 0.8 years before starting antiretroviral therapy. The J gene is TRBJ2-5, the V gene TRBV19; TRBD1 or TRBD2 may be the D gene (5 bases each). CDR3 nucleotide sequence: TGTGCCAGTAACCCGGGACGGAGAGATCTAGAGACCCAGTACTTC. Its protein product is CASNPGRRDLETQYF.